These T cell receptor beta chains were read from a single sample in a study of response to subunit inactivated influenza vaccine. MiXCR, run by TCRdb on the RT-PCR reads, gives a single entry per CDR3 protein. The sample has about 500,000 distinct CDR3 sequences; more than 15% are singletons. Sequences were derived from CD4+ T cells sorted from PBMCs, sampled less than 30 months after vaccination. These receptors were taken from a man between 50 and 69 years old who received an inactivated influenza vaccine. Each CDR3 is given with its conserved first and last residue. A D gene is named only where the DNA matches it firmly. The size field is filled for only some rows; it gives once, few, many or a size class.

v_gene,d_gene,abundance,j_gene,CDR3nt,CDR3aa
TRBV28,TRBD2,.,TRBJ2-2,TGTGCCAGCTGCCGCGGGACTACTTACACCGGGGAGCTGTTTTTT,CASCRGTTYTGELFF
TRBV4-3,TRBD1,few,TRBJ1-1,TGCGCCAGCAGCCAAGGGGCAGGGGGATGGACTGAAGCTTTCTTT,CASSQGAGGWTEAFF
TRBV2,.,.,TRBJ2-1,TGTGCCAGCAGTGAAGCGCTTGGAGAGCAGTTCTTC,CASSEALGEQFF
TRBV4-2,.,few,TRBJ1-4,TGTGCCAGCAGAAAAAGTGGCGGGACGAATGAAAAACTGTTTTTT,CASRKSGGTNEKLFF
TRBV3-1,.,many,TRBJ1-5,TGTGCCAGCAGCCCCGGGTCCATAAATCAGCCCCAGCATTTT,CASSPGSINQPQHF
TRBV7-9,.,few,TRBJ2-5,TGTGCCAGCAGCAAGGGACGGGCAGAGACCCAGTACTTC,CASSKGRAETQYF
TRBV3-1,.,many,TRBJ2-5,TGTGCCAGCAGCCAAGATGGGGCAGTCCAAGAGACCCAGTACTTC,CASSQDGAVQETQYF
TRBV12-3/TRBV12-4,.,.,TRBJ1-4,TGTGCCAGCAGCCCAACCGGCGCCCAGGGAAATGAAAAACTGTTTTTT,CASSPTGAQGNEKLFF
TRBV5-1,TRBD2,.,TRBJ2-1,TGCGCCAGCAGCTCCGGGGGGGGTAATGAGCAGTTCTTC,CASSSGGGNEQFF
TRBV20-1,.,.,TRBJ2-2,TGCAGTGCTAGAGATATACGAGCCGGGGAGCTGTTTTTT,CSARDIRAGELFF
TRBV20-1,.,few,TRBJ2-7,TGCAGTGCTAGACTCCCCCTGACTTACGAGCAGTACTTC,CSARLPLTYEQYF
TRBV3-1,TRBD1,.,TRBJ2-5,TGTGCCAGCAGCCAACCGGACAGGGTAGAGACCCAGTACTTC,CASSQPDRVETQYF
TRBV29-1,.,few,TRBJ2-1,TGCAGCGTTGAAGATCCTAGGGGTCATCGCTCCTACAATGAGCAGTTCTTC,CSVEDPRGHRSYNEQFF
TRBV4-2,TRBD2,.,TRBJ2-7,TGTGCCAGCAGCCAAGGAGCGGGGCCTTACGAGCAGTACTTC,CASSQGAGPYEQYF
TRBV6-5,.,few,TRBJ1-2,TGTGCCAGCAGTTCAACAGGAAGTTACTATGGCTACACCTTC,CASSSTGSYYGYTF
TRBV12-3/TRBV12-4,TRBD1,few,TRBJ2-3,TGTGCCAGCAGTTTAGGGGACAGGGGTTTCACAGATACGCAGTATTTT,CASSLGDRGFTDTQYF
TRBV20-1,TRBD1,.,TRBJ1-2,TGCAGTGCTAGAGATTTCTCCGGGACAGGGATGGGCTACACCTTC,CSARDFSGTGMGYTF
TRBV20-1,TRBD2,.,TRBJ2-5,TGCAGTGCTAGATTTAGCGGGCAAGAGACCCAGTACTTC,CSARFSGQETQYF
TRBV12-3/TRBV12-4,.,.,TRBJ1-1,TGTGCCAGCAGTCCAATGGGGCTGAATGAAGCTTTCTTT,CASSPMGLNEAFF
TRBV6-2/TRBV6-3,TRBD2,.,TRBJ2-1,TGTGCCAGCACCCTAAGAGGACTAGCGGGTCCTAACGGGGACCCCAATGAGCAGTTCTTC,CASTLRGLAGPNGDPNEQFF